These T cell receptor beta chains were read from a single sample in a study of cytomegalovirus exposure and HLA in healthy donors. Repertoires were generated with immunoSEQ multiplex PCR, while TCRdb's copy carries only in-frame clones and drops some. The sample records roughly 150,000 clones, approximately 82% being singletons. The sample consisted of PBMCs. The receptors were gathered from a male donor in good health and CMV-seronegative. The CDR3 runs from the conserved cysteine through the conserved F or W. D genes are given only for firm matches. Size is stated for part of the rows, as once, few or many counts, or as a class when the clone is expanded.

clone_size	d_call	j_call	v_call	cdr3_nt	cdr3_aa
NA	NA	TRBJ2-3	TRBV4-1	TGCGCCAGCAGCCCAGAAACTAGCTATGACACAGATACGCAGTATTTT	CASSPETSYDTDTQYF
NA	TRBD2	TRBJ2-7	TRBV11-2	TGTGCCAGCAGCTTAGTGCTAGCGGGTTCATACTACGAGCAGTACTTC	CASSLVLAGSYYEQYF
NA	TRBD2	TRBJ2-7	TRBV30	TGTGCCTGGAGTGTAATGGGGACTACACAGTACTTC	CAWSVMGTTQYF
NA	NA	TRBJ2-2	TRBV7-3	TGTGCCAGCAGCTTAGCCCCCGGGATAACCGGGGAGCTGTTTTTT	CASSLAPGITGELFF
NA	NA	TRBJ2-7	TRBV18	TGTGCCAGCTCACCACCGGGAGGATCCTACGAGCAGTACTTC	CASSPPGGSYEQYF
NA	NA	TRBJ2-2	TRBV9	TGTGCCAGCAGCGTAGACCAGTCCGGGGAGCTGTTTTTT	CASSVDQSGELFF
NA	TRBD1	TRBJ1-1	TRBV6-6	TGTGCCAGCAGTGGTCGGACAGGGGCTGAAGCTTTCTTT	CASSGRTGAEAFF
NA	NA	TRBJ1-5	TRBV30	TGTGCCTGGAGTGTCGGGGCAGGGAGGATGATTCAGCCCCAGCATTTT	CAWSVGAGRMIQPQHF
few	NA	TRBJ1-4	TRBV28	TGTGCCAGCAGTCCCTCCCAGGGCCCCAATGAAAAACTGTTTTTT	CASSPSQGPNEKLFF
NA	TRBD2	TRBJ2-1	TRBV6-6	TGTGCCAGCTTGTCCGCGGGAGGCGGAGGGGGTGAGCAGTTCTTC	CASLSAGGGGGEQFF
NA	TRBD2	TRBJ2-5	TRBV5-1	TGCGCCAGCAGCTTGGGGACTAGCGGGTACCAAGAGACCCAGTACTTC	CASSLGTSGYQETQYF
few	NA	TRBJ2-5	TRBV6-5	TGTGCCAGCAATCAGAACCAAGAGACCCAGTACTTC	CASNQNQETQYF
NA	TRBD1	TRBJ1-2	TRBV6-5	TGTGCCAGCAGTTACCAGGCCGGGACAGCCTATGGCTACACCTTC	CASSYQAGTAYGYTF
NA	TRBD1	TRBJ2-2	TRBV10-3	TGTGCCATCGGGACAGGGAGGGTCGGGGAGCTGTTTTTT	CAIGTGRVGELFF
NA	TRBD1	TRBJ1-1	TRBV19	TGTGCCAGTAGTATTCAGGGGGCGGACACTGAAGCTTTCTTT	CASSIQGADTEAFF
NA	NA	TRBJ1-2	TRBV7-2	TGTGCCAGCAGCTTAGTGGGGGGAAGTGGCTACACCTTC	CASSLVGGSGYTF
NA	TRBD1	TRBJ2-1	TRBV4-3	TGCGCCAGCAGCCCTGGGGCGACAGGGGGTTACAATGAGCAGTTCTTC	CASSPGATGGYNEQFF
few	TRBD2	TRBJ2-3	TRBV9	TGTGCCAGCAGCGTAGCAGGACTAGGCACAGATACGCAGTATTTT	CASSVAGLGTDTQYF
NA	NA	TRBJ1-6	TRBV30	TGTGCCTGGAACCCCGGGGGGGGGTATGGTTCACCCCTCCACTTT	CAWNPGGGYGSPLHF
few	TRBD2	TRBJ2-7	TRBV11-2	TGTGCCAGCAGCTTTAGCGGGAGGGCCGTCGACGAGCAGTACTTC	CASSFSGRAVDEQYF
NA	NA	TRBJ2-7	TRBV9	TGTGCCAGCAGCGTAGAGGCAGGGGTGTTGGTCGAGCAGTACTTC	CASSVEAGVLVEQYF
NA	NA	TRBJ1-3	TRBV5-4	TGTGCCAGCAGCTCTCAGGGGTCTGGAAACACCATATATTTT	CASSSQGSGNTIYF
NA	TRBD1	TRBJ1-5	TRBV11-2	TGTGCCAGCAGCCTCGGACAGGGGGCTTTTCAGCCCCAGCATTTT	CASSLGQGAFQPQHF
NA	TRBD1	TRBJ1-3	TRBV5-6	TGTGCCAGCAGACGGACAGGGTCTGGAAACACCATATATTTT	CASRRTGSGNTIYF
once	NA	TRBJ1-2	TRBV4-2	TGTGCCAGCAGCCAAGTTACGGGGGAAGGCGGCTACACCTTC	CASSQVTGEGGYTF
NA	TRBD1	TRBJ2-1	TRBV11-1	TGTGCCAGCAGTCAAGACAGGGGAACCTACAATGAGCAGTTCTTC	CASSQDRGTYNEQFF
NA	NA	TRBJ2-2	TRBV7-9	TGTTCCAGCAGCGGACAGTCCGTATCGGGGAACACCGGGGAGCTGTTTTTT	CSSSGQSVSGNTGELFF
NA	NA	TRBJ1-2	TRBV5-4	TGTGCCAGCAGCGGTGGCCAGGGGAATGGCTACACCTTC	CASSGGQGNGYTF
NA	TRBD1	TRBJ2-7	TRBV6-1	TGTGCCAGCAGGGGACAGGGATCCGAGCAGTACTTC	CASRGQGSEQYF
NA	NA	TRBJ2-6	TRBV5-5	TGTGCCAGCAGCACACAGAGCTCTGGGGCCAACGTCCTGACTTTC	CASSTQSSGANVLTF
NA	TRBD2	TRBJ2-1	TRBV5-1	TGCGCCAGCAGCCCCCTAGCGGGGGGGGGAGGCAATGAGCAGTTCTTC	CASSPLAGGGGNEQFF
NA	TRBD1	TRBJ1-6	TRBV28	TGTGCCAGCAGTTTCCCCCTAGGACAGGGGGGTTCACCCCTCCACTTT	CASSFPLGQGGSPLHF
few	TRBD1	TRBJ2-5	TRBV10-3	TGTGCCATCAGTGAGTCGATGGGGTGGACAGGGGGAAGAGAGACCCAGTACTTC	CAISESMGWTGGRETQYF
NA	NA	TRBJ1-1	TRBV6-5	TGTGCCAGCAGTTACAGTAGGGAGAGGGCTGAAGCTTTCTTT	CASSYSRERAEAFF
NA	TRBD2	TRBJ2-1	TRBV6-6	TGTGCCAGCTTGGGGGCGGGGGGCTCCTACAATGAGCAGTTCTTC	CASLGAGGSYNEQFF
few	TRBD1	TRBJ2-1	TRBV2	TGTGCCAGGCCGGACAGGGAGAAACATGAGCAGTTCTTC	CARPDREKHEQFF
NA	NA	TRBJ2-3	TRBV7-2	TGTGCCAGCAGCTCCCGAACGGGATCTCCTAGCACAGATACGCAGTATTTT	CASSSRTGSPSTDTQYF
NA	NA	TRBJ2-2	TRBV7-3	TGTGCCAGCAGCTTAAACGGGGGAGGAACCGGGGAGCTGTTTTTT	CASSLNGGGTGELFF
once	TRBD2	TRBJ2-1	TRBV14	TGTGCCAGCAGCTTACCGGGACTAGCGGGAGGGACCTACAATGAGCAATTCTTC	CASSLPGLAGGTYNEQFF
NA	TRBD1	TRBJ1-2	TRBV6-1	TGTGCCAGCAGTCAACAGGGGGGGTATGGCTACACCTTC	CASSQQGGYGYTF
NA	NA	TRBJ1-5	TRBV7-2	TGTGCCAGCAGCCAGGGACATACTAATCAGCCCCAGCATTTT	CASSQGHTNQPQHF
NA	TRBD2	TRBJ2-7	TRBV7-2	TGTGCCAGCAGCCTCGGGAGGGAGCAGTACTTC	CASSLGREQYF
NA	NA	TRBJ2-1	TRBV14	TGTGCCAGCAGCCAATCCCCGTTCGATGAGCAGTTCTTC	CASSQSPFDEQFF
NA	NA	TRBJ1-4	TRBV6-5	TGTGCCAGCAGACCCGACAGGCCCACCGGTGAAAAACTGTTTTTT	CASRPDRPTGEKLFF
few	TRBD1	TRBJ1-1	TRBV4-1	TGCGCCAGCAGCCAAGGGGGACAGGGGAACACTGAAGCTTTCTTT	CASSQGGQGNTEAFF
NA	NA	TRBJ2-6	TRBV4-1	TGCGCCAGCAGCCTCGGGTACTCTGGGGCCAACGTCCTGACTTTC	CASSLGYSGANVLTF
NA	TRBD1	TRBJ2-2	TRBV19	TGTGCCAGTAGTATAGGGACAGGGGCGAACACCGGGGAGCTGTTTTTT	CASSIGTGANTGELFF
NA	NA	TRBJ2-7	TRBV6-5	TGTGCCAGCAGTTACGGGGGGGGCTTCGGGCAGTACTTC	CASSYGGGFGQYF
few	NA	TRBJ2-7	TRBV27	TGTGCCAGCAGTTTATCCGGGAGCAAGCAGTACTTC	CASSLSGSKQYF
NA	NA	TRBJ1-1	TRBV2	TGTGCCAGCAGCGATGACAGGAACACTGAAGCTTTCTTT	CASSDDRNTEAFF
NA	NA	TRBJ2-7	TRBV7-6	TGTGCCAGCAGCTTCTTGGCGGAATCCTACGAGCAGTACTTC	CASSFLAESYEQYF
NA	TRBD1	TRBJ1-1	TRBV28	TGTGCCAGCGTAGCCCAGGGGGCCGGGAACACTGAAGCTTTCTTT	CASVAQGAGNTEAFF
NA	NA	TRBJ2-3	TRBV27	TGTGCCAGCAGGGGCCGGGGCGGGAAGTCAGATACGCAGTATTTT	CASRGRGGKSDTQYF
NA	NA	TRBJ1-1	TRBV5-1	TGCGCCAGCAGCTTCTCAGGGGAAGAAGCTTTCTTT	CASSFSGEEAFF